These 3 T cell receptor beta chains originate from one sample sequenced in a study of cytomegalovirus exposure and HLA in healthy donors. With 60 Vbeta and 13 Jbeta primers, the PCR was carried out. Sequencing was performed with immunoSEQ multiplex PCR; in TCRdb, only in-frame clones are kept and a portion is missing. The sample carries fewer than 200,000 clones, 82% recorded once. The sequenced material came from PBMCs. These receptors all come from a girl aged 10 to 17 in good health and CMV-seropositive.

The chain carries TRBV5-6 and TRBJ2-7, with 8 bases lining up with TRBD1. Germline CDR1 SGHDT, CDR2 YYEEEE. This CDR3 comprises 18 residues. J lost 0 bases, V lost 1 base, and 12 bases had no gene match. CDR3: CASSLYLSWDRNSYEQYF. The CDR3 DNA reads TGTGCCAGCAGCTTGTATTTGTCTTGGGACAGGAACTCCTACGAGCAGTACTTC.

V gene TRBV14 combines with J gene TRBJ2-5, with 7 bases lining up with TRBD2. The CDR3 covers 14 residues. V was pared by 5 bases and J by 3 bases, with 6 bases of the junction left unmatched. Germline CDR1 and CDR2: SGHDN and FVKESK. CDR3 coding DNA: TGTGCCAGCAGCTCATGGCTAGCGGAAGAGACCCAGTACTTC. Protein product: CASSSWLAEETQYF.

This rearrangement joins TRBV27 to TRBJ2-7, with 7 bases lining up with TRBD1. V trimming: 8 bases; J trimming: 3 bases; junction bases outside the gene matches: 13. The CDR3 is made up of 15 amino acids. Germline CDR1 MNHEY, CDR2 SMNVEV (reference sequence). This CDR3 is CASASTGTEHYEQYF. The DNA of the CDR3 is TGTGCCAGCGCGTCCACTGGGACAGAACACTACGAGCAGTACTTC.